The 23 T cell receptor beta chains presented below share a single source sample, sequenced in a study of shared clonotypes between healthy human individuals. Only in-frame clones appear in the TCRdb table, and some are missing; sequencing was by immunoSEQ multiplex PCR. The table shows some 900,000 clones, with approximately 80% occurring only once. The sequenced material came from memory CD4+ T cells sorted from blood. The subset was: CD45RA-negative fraction. Receptors were obtained from a man younger than 35 in good health.

In its sample, this clone was seen once. The chain recombines TRBV5-6 with TRBJ2-4; 13 nucleotides match TRBD2. The CDR3 length is 14 residues. The V gene's germline CDR1 is SGHDT and CDR2 YYEEEE. The ends lost 4 bases at V and 7 bases at J; junction bases unmatched: 2. CDR3 sequence: CASSLGLAGNIQYF. CDR3 sequence (DNA): TGTGCCAGCAGCCTGGGACTAGCGGGGAACATTCAGTACTTC.

The J gene is TRBJ1-2, the V gene TRBV5-8, with D unclear. Germline CDR1 reads SGHTS; CDR2 reads YDEGEE. This CDR3 is 13 amino acids long. V was trimmed by 5 bases and J by 8 bases, leaving 16 bases between them. The DNA of the CDR3 is TGTGCCAGCAGACAGTTTACATCCTCAGGCTACACCTTC. Protein sequence: CASRQFTSSGYTF.

The chain recombines TRBV4-2 with TRBJ2-1, with D hard to call. This CDR3 has 13 residues. Germline V gene data show CDR1 as LGHNA and CDR2 as YNFKEQ. V shed 3 bases and J shed 7 bases, with 10 bases lying between them. CDR3 nucleotide sequence: TGTGCCAGCAGCCACTCAATCGGGAATGAGCAGTTCTTC. Its protein product is CASSHSIGNEQFF.

The chain recombines TRBV6-6 with TRBJ2-1; 11 nucleotides agree with TRBD1. CDR3 length: 13 amino acids. V lost 6 bases to trimming and J lost 7 bases; unmatched junction nucleotides: 2. Per the germline V gene, CDR1 is MNHNY and CDR2 is SVGAGI (reference sequence). DNA for the CDR3: TGTGCCAGCAGCCGGGACAGGGGGAATGAGCAGTTCTTC. Its protein is CASSRDRGNEQFF.

This chain links TRBV4-3 with TRBJ1-4; unclear D gene. This CDR3 is built from 13 residues. Germline V lookup: CDR1 LGHNA, CDR2 YSLEER. The ends were cut back, 5 bases at V and 7 bases at J, with 11 bases in the middle. Here the CDR3 reads CASSGVTGEKLFF. CDR3 bases: TGCGCCAGCAGCGGGGTAACGGGTGAAAAACTGTTTTTT.

The chain couples TRBV9 to TRBJ2-2; possible D gene TRBD2, 5 bases. Germline-derived CDR1 and CDR2 are SGDLS and YYNGEE. CDR3 length equals 16 residues. V was trimmed by 3 bases and J by 2 bases, leaving 14 bases between them. DNA of the CDR3: TGTGCCAGCAGCGGGGTGGCTAGCCCCAACACCGGGGAGCTGTTTTTT. Protein: CASSGVASPNTGELFF.

In regard to this clone: The same CDR3 is also encoded by other DNA sequences in this sample. The V and J genes are TRBV10-3 and TRBJ2-7, with D possibly being TRBD1 (6 bases). This CDR3 has 12 residues. Germline CDR1 and CDR2: ENHRY and SYGVKD. Trimming removed 6 bases from V and 3 bases from J, with 9 bases in between. As DNA, the CDR3 is TGTGCCATCAGGGACAGAAGCTACGAGCAGTACTTC. Its protein is CAIRDRSYEQYF.

The rearrangement links TRBV6-5 to TRBJ1-1; D gene ambiguous. V was pared by 8 bases and J by 2 bases, with 15 bases between. The length of the CDR3 is 14 residues. In germline, CDR1 is MNHEY, CDR2 SVGAGI. In DNA, the CDR3 is TGTGCCAGCGTCGAGAGGGAGGGAAACACTGAAGCTTTCTTT. It specifies CASVEREGNTEAFF.

The V gene is TRBV4-1, the J gene TRBJ2-4; tentative D call: TRBD2 (5 bases). CDR3 length: 14 amino acids. Germline values: CDR1 MGHRA, CDR2 YSYEKL. V lost 4 bases to trimming and J lost 8 bases, with 15 bases between them. The DNA for the CDR3 is TGCGCCAGCAGCCGTCGTCTTCAGGAGGACATTCAGTACTTC. This gives the protein CASSRRLQEDIQYF.

The chain is built from TRBV5-1 and TRBJ2-7, with unresolved D. The CDR3 contains 14 residues. The germline V gene has CDR1 SGHRS and CDR2 YFSETQ. Trimming took off 3 bases at V and 0 bases at J, with 10 bases between the two ends. CDR3 residues: CASSSAPSSYEQYF. In nucleotides, the CDR3 is TGCGCCAGCAGCTCGGCCCCTTCCTCCTACGAGCAGTACTTC.

V and J are TRBV7-2 and TRBJ2-1; 11 bases align to TRBD1. V shed 6 bases and J 9 bases; nucleotides not matched to a gene: 13. This CDR3 is built from 16 residues. Germline CDR1 is SGHTA and CDR2 is FQGNSA. This CDR3 is CASSRPPGQGDFEQFF. CDR3 DNA sequence: TGTGCCAGCAGTCGACCCCCGGGACAGGGGGATTTTGAGCAGTTCTTC.

DNA of the CDR3: TGTGCCAGCAGCTCCGGAGGCGGGACAGCGAACTATGGCTACACCTTC. It codes for CASSSGGGTANYGYTF. The gene calls are TRBV5-4 and TRBJ1-2, with 7 nucleotides matching TRBD1. Looked up from germline, CDR1 is SGHNT and CDR2 is YYREEE (reference sequence). The CDR3 covers 16 residues. V shed 3 bases, J shed 2 bases, and the junction held 10 bases outside the gene matches.

Comments on this clone: Other DNA sequences in the same sample also yield this CDR3. The chain carries TRBV5-4 and TRBJ1-5; D is uncertain. CDR1 and CDR2 (germline): SGHNT, YYREEE (reference sequence). The CDR3 is 14 amino acids. Trimming pared 0 bases from V and 2 bases from J, leaving 6 bases between. CDR3 DNA: TGTGCCAGCAGCTTGGCGGGAGGCAATCAGCCCCAGCATTTT. As protein: CASSLAGGNQPQHF.

This clone was counted only a few times. The chain joins TRBV12-2 to TRBJ2-2; whether TRBD2, the table's D call, matches the DNA was not checked. TRBV12-2 is shown as a pseudogene. There are 19 residues in the CDR3. CDR3 loop: CASRLVLLAGGRLSGELFF. The CDR3, as DNA: TGTGCAAGTCGCTTAGTTTTGCTAGCGGGAGGGCGACTGTCCGGGGAGCTGTTTTTT.

The chain combines TRBV5-1 with TRBJ2-7, with 11 positions matching TRBD2. The CDR3 loop spans 17 amino acids. V lost 3 bases, J lost 1 base, and 9 bases stayed unmatched. Germline V gene sequence: CDR1 SGHRS, CDR2 YFSETQ. The CDR3 DNA follows: TGCGCCAGCAGCTATCCCGGGACTAGCGGTAATTCCTACGAGCAGTACTTC. Protein product: CASSYPGTSGNSYEQYF.

Here the CDR3 reads CASSEYGELFF. As DNA, the CDR3 is TGTGCCAGCAGTGAATATGGGGAGCTGTTTTTT. This rearrangement joins TRBV6-1 to TRBJ2-2, with D uncertain. Looked up from germline, CDR1 is MNHNS and CDR2 is SASEGT. The CDR3 spans 11 residues. V was pared by 2 bases and J by 8 bases, with 3 bases between.

The chain carries TRBV2 and TRBJ1-2; D call uncertain. Germline V lookup: CDR1 SNHLY, CDR2 FYNNEI. The germline V and J ends were trimmed by 8 bases and 4 bases, with 11 bases remaining between them. The CDR3 runs 12 residues. The CDR3 coding sequence is TGTGCCAGCGGGGAGGGTCGCTATGGCTACACCTTC. Protein sequence: CASGEGRYGYTF.

The chain employs TRBV4-3 and TRBJ1-6; D not resolved. Germline V gene data show CDR1 as LGHNA and CDR2 as YSLEER. The CDR3 has 16 amino acids. Trimming took 4 bases from V and 0 from J, leaving 10 bases between them. CDR3: CASSLSVGSYNSPLHF. The CDR3 DNA sequence: TGCGCCAGCAGCCTATCGGTAGGCTCCTATAATTCACCCCTCCACTTT.

This clone was seen just once. The rearrangement links TRBV10-3 to TRBJ1-1; weak D call: TRBD1 (6 bases). CDR3 length: 16 amino acids. Trimming removed 4 bases at V and 3 bases at J, with 18 bases between. In germline, CDR1 is ENHRY, CDR2 SYGVKD. This CDR3 is CAISGRGSSLDTEAFF. CDR3 DNA sequence: TGTGCCATCAGTGGCAGGGGTAGTTCTTTGGACACTGAAGCTTTCTTT.

CDR3 residues: CASSLTDGTRETQYF. The CDR3 DNA follows: TGCGCCAGCAGCCTGACCGACGGGACCCGGGAGACCCAGTACTTC. This sequence joins TRBV5-1 and TRBJ2-5; D may match TRBD1 or TRBD2 (5 bases each). The CDR3 has 15 residues. CDR1 is SGHRS, CDR2 YFSETQ, per germline. V was cut by 4 bases and J by 5 bases, with 18 bases left in between.

The genes are TRBV10-3 and TRBJ2-7; possibly TRBD2 for D (5 bases). V was clipped by 4 bases and J by 1 base, with 11 bases between them. CDR1 and CDR2 from the germline V gene are ENHRY and SYGVKD. The CDR3 spans 14 residues. The DNA for the CDR3 is TGTGCCATCAGTGGATTACTAGAGTCCTACGAGCAGTACTTC. This codes for CAISGLLESYEQYF.

This clone was counted a few times. J is TRBJ2-1 and V is TRBV6-5; D may be TRBD2 (5 bases). This CDR3 comprises 13 residues. Trimming stripped 6 bases from V and 4 bases from J, with 10 bases between. CDR1 MNHEY and CDR2 SVGAGI come from the germline V gene. In DNA, the CDR3 is TGTGCCAGCAGGACTCGAGGGTACAATGAGCAGTTCTTC. This sequence encodes CASRTRGYNEQFF.

The V and J genes are TRBV4-1 and TRBJ1-3, with 7 bases lining up with TRBD1. The CDR3 extends over 16 amino acids. Germline V gene data show CDR1 as MGHRA and CDR2 as YSYEKL. The V and J ends lost 2 bases and 1 base, in that order; junction bases with no gene match: 5. CDR3 in DNA: TGCGCCAGCAGCCAACCAAGACAGGGATCTGGAAACACCATATATTTT. This codes for CASSQPRQGSGNTIYF.